This paragraph covers one T cell receptor beta chain sequence. This record belongs to a study of blood T cell repertoires in COVID-19. Looking at the study overall: Spain, Italy and the United States supplied samples that represented acute and convalescent COVID-19. Sample material is recorded as cDNA or gDNA derived from T cells, B-cell-depleted T cells, or PBMCs.

Germline CDR1 is MGHDK and CDR2 is SYGVNS. Trimming pared 7 bases from V and 4 bases from J, leaving 10 bases between. The CDR3 has 12 residues. Original processing notes: Amplification of reference gene primers provided the estimated nucleated cell counts. Profiled with immunoSEQ multiplex PCR; TCRdb holds only in-frame clones, not every one. V and J calls and clone size are those listed in that table; D and trimming were worked out from the DNA. Altogether 65,000 to 85,000 clones are present, about nine tenths being singletons, with the ten largest covering approximately 11%. The clonotype comes from a woman aged 18-30 years with acute or convalescent COVID-19. The chain has TRBV25-1 and TRBJ1-1, with D perhaps TRBD1 (5 bases). Specimen: peripheral blood. The CDR3 loop reads CASMGGVTEAFF. CDR3 DNA: TGTGCCAGCATGGGGGGGGTCACTGAAGCTTTCTTT.